A single sample is the source of the 5 T cell receptor beta chains below, sequenced in a study of CD8+ T cells in alopecia areata. Indicated treatment: oral pan-JAK inhibitor, 5-10 mg twice daily. RNA extraction and reverse transcription yielded cDNA as sequencing template. Clones were read by immunoSEQ multiplex PCR, and TCRdb kept only the in-frame ones, dropping some. The table has 93,000 or so clones, around 84% seen once; the top ten hold over 8.5%. Sequences were derived from CD8+ T cells sorted from blood, sampled at roughly week 30, from a patient treated with tofacitinib. These receptors all come from a human donor with alopecia areata.

This clone turned up a few times. V and J are TRBV6-1 and TRBJ2-2; TRBD2 might be the D (5 bases). The CDR3 is 14 residues long. Trimming shortened V by 3 bases and J by 5 bases, and 10 bases separated the two germline ends. CDR1 MNHNS and CDR2 SASEGT come from the germline V gene. CDR3 in amino acids: CASSEAPGTGELFF. CDR3 bases: TGTGCCAGCAGTGAGGCCCCGGGAACCGGGGAGCTGTTTTTT.

This clone was counted a few times. The chain combines TRBV7-9 with TRBJ2-5; D ambiguous. Germline-derived CDR1 and CDR2 are SEHNR and FQNEAQ (reference sequence). The CDR3 totals 12 residues. V lost 3 bases to trimming and J lost 2 bases, with 4 bases between them. As DNA, the CDR3 is TGTGCCAGCAGCTTTTCTCAAGAGACCCAGTACTTC. Amino acids: CASSFSQETQYF.

V gene TRBV27 combines with J gene TRBJ2-3, with TRBD2 matching over 8 bases. The ends lost 6 bases at V and 3 bases at J; junction bases unmatched: 5. Per the germline V gene, CDR1 is MNHEY and CDR2 is SMNVEV (reference sequence). The CDR3 contains 14 residues. CDR3 amino acids: CASRGLVVTDTQYF. For the CDR3, the DNA is TGTGCCAGCAGGGGACTAGTAGTAACAGATACGCAGTATTTT.

The chain links TRBV5-6 to TRBJ2-7; either TRBD1 or TRBD2 may supply D (5 bases each). The CDR3 is made up of 15 amino acids. The ends were cut back, 2 bases at V and 7 bases at J, with 19 bases in the middle. Germline-derived CDR1 and CDR2 are SGHDT and YYEEEE. The CDR3 reads CASSFNPGTTREQYF. The CDR3 nucleotides are TGTGCCAGCAGCTTCAACCCGGGGACGACGCGGGAGCAGTACTTC.

This clone was found a few times. This chain uses TRBV7-9 with TRBJ1-2, with D hard to call. Germline values: CDR1 SEHNR, CDR2 FQNEAQ (reference sequence). V lost 1 base and J lost 4, with 10 bases in between. This CDR3 is built from 14 residues. CDR3 in DNA: TGTGCCAGCAGCTTAGGAAGCGGTGGCTATGGCTACACCTTC. Translation gives CASSLGSGGYGYTF.